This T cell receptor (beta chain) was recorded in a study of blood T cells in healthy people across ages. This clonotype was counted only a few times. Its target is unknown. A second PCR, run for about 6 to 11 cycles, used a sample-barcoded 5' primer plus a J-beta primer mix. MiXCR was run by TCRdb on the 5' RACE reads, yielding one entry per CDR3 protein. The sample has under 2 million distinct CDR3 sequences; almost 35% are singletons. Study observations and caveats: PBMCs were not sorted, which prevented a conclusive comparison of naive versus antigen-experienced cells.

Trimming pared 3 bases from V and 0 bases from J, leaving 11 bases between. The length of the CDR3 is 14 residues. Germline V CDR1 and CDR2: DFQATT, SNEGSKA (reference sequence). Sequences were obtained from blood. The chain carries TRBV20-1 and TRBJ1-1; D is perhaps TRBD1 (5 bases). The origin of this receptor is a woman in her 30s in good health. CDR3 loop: CSASKGRLNTEAFF. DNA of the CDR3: TGCAGTGCTAGTAAGGGACGGCTGAACACTGAAGCTTTCTTT.